This T cell receptor (beta chain) is drawn from a study of blood T cell repertoires in COVID-19. About the study: The United States, Italy and Spain supplied acute and convalescent COVID-19 samples. PBMCs, B-cell-depleted T cells, or T cells provided the cDNA or gDNA that made up the material.

V lost 5 bases to trimming and J lost 5 bases; unmatched junction nucleotides: 9. Germline-derived CDR1 and CDR2 are SGHTA and FQGNSA. This CDR3 is 15 amino acids long. Authors' data handling: Using reference gene primer amplification, nucleated cell counts were estimated. Sequenced by immunoSEQ multiplex PCR; TCRdb stores in-frame clones only, minus some. That table supplies the V and J calls and clone size; D and trimming were determined from the DNA. This sample yields 150,000 or so clones, of which 80% to 90% are seen a single time; more than 14% belongs to the top ten. This clone was seen just once.

The sample taken for sequencing was peripheral blood. This chain uses TRBV7-2 with TRBJ2-1; 7 bases match TRBD1. The sequence was obtained from a woman in her 40s with acute or convalescent COVID-19. The CDR3 loop is CASSLKGGTHNEQFF. CDR3 DNA: TGTGCCAGCAGCCTCAAAGGGGGCACCCACAATGAGCAGTTCTTC.